This TCR beta chain was captured in a study of T-cell reconstitution after alpha-beta-depleted transplantation in children. Study findings and constraints: TCRbeta diversity was high at day 60 in some patients (a result of surviving recipient T cells and thymic progenitors). There were reportedly several hundred expanded graft clones from which alpha-beta T cells came about two months after transplant. Among T cells one year after transplant, newly produced cells accounted for most counts and diversity.

In germline, CDR1 is MNHEY, CDR2 SMNVEV (reference sequence). The CDR3 sequence is 15 residues long. V gave up 6 bases and J gave up 1 base, with 13 bases separating them. This clonotype was counted ten times or more. What it recognizes is unknown. Unique molecular identifiers were incorporated when the TCRbeta library was constructed. TCRdb re-analysed the PCR reads in MiXCR, keeping a single row per CDR3 protein. The table has approximately 300,000 distinct CDR3 sequences, around 7.3% seen once; the top ten hold approximately 8.6%. The receptor comes from a female patient between 2 and 15 years old who had a stem cell transplant for Fanconi anemia, so the T cells may come from the graft donor. The gene calls are TRBV27 and TRBJ2-1; D is perhaps TRBD1 (5 bases). This specimen was peripheral blood, taken 360 days after TCRalphabeta/CD19-depleted stem cell transplant. DNA for the CDR3: TGTGCCAGCAGCTACAGGCTGCGATCCTACAATGAGCAGTTCTTC. Its protein is CASSYRLRSYNEQFF.